This T cell receptor (beta chain) appears in the sequencing data of a study of blood T cells in healthy people across ages. This CDR3 region has 11 residues. Germline V gives CDR1 SNHLY, CDR2 FYNNEI. The use of a sample-barcoded 5' primer and a J-beta primer mix characterized a second PCR of roughly 6 to 12 cycles. TCRdb processed the 5' RACE reads anew with MiXCR; each CDR3 protein has one entry. Here the sample spans 1.5 million or so distinct CDR3 sequences, approximately 42% being singletons. Peripheral blood, roughly 11 milliliters per donor, was collected. A minimum of 6.5 million PBMCs was isolated per sample. The extraction recovered at least 6 micrograms of total RNA per sample. Overall study results and limits: Donors of long life had a larger count of naive CD4+ cells and greater diversity than aged donors.

Points on this clonotype: Its antigen is currently unknown.

Source material: blood. The chain couples TRBV2 to TRBJ2-1; D is perhaps TRBD2 (5 bases). The end of the DNA fits TRBJ2-7 better, so the J call may be wrong. This receptor was identified in a woman aged 18 to 35 in good health. The CDR3 loop reads CASTGNNEQYF. The CDR3 DNA follows: TGTGCCAGCACCGGGAACAATGAGCAGTACTTC.